This T cell receptor (beta chain) was sequenced during a study of CD8 T cells in ankylosing spondylitis. Study-level findings and limits: Fewer than ten highly homologous variants made up a TCR beta motif that seemed to typify ankylosing spondylitis blood.

V gave up 2 bases and J gave up 1 base; unmatched junction bases: 1. From germline, CDR1 is SGHRS and CDR2 YFSETQ. This CDR3 has 14 amino acids. Each CDR3 protein gets one entry after TCRdb re-called the 5' RACE reads with MiXCR. The data hold about 190,000 distinct CDR3 sequences, with under 15% observed a single time. To note about this clonotype: What it recognizes is unknown.

Sequencing was done on a sample of blood, either unsorted or a sorted T cell fraction (not recorded which). The sequence came from a female donor with ankylosing spondylitis or in good health (not recorded which). The chain combines TRBV5-1 with TRBJ2-3, with 7 positions matching TRBD1. The CDR3 protein is CASSFGTGTDTQYF. CDR3 nucleotide sequence: TGCGCCAGCAGCTTCGGGACAGGCACAGATACGCAGTATTTT.